A selection of T cell receptor beta chains follows, all from one sample in a study of blood T cell repertoires in COVID-19. Clones were sequenced by immunoSEQ multiplex PCR, and TCRdb holds only the in-frame ones, with some missing. Among some 38,000 clones listed, more than 80% were seen once. Source material: peripheral blood. Receptor source: a man aged 60 to 69 with active or convalescent COVID-19. The CDR3 runs from the conserved cysteine through the conserved F or W. The D gene is left open where the match is weak.

17 | - | TRBJ2-3 | TRBV5-1 | CASRGGGDSPFTDTQYF | TGCGCCAGCAGAGGCGGGGGCGACTCACCCTTCACAGATACGCAGTATTTT
15 | TRBD1 | TRBJ2-1 | TRBV5-6 | CASSPTGGPYNEQFF | TGTGCCAGCAGCCCCACAGGGGGGCCCTACAATGAGCAGTTCTTC
15 | TRBD2 | TRBJ2-5 | TRBV7-2 | CASSPLGTSVETQYF | TGTGCCAGCAGCCCCCTCGGGACTAGCGTAGAGACCCAGTACTTC
14 | TRBD2 | TRBJ2-1 | TRBV25-1 | CASMGTSVYNEQFF | TGTGCCAGCATGGGGACTAGCGTCTACAATGAGCAGTTCTTC
16 | - | TRBJ1-3 | TRBV5-1 | CASSLQTGLSGNTIYF | TGCGCCAGCAGCTTACAGACAGGCCTCTCTGGAAACACCATATATTTT
13 | - | TRBJ2-2 | TRBV6-5 | CASMGAGTGELFF | TGTGCCAGCATGGGGGCCGGCACCGGGGAGCTGTTTTTT
13 | - | TRBJ2-1 | TRBV6-2/TRBV6-3 | CASSNQQAREQFF | TGTGCCAGCAGTAACCAACAAGCGAGGGAGCAGTTCTTC
14 | - | TRBJ2-3 | TRBV15 | CATSRDLSTDTQYF | TGTGCCACCAGCAGAGACTTGAGCACAGATACGCAGTATTTT
14 | - | TRBJ1-2 | TRBV14 | CASSQEGRHYGYTF | TGTGCCAGCAGCCAAGAGGGGAGACACTATGGCTACACCTTC
16 | - | TRBJ1-4 | TRBV4-2 | CASSQALWTSNEKLFF | TGTGCCAGCAGCCAAGCCCTATGGACTTCTAATGAAAAACTGTTTTTT
15 | TRBD1 | TRBJ2-3 | TRBV12-5 | CASGWDRRNTDTQYF | TGTGCTAGTGGCTGGGACAGAAGGAACACAGATACGCAGTATTTT
12 | - | TRBJ2-4 | TRBV5-4 | CASSLDGNIQYF | TGTGCCAGCAGCTTGGACGGAAACATTCAGTACTTC
14 | TRBD1 | TRBJ1-2 | TRBV3-1/TRBV3-2 | CASSQGTGGLGYTF | TGTGCCAGCAGCCAAGGGACAGGGGGTTTAGGCTACACCTTC
14 | - | TRBJ1-1 | TRBV18 | CASSPLRENTEAFF | TGTGCCAGCTCACCCCTCAGGGAGAACACTGAAGCTTTCTTT
13 | - | TRBJ2-2 | TRBV5-1 | CASSSQGTGELFF | TGCGCCAGCAGCTCCCAGGGGACCGGGGAGCTGTTTTTT
16 | TRBD2 | TRBJ2-3 | TRBV19 | CASSTIAGGSTDTQYF | TGTGCCAGTAGTACCATAGCGGGAGGGAGCACAGATACGCAGTATTTT
13 | - | TRBJ1-1 | TRBV4-1 | CASSLDWGREAFF | TGCGCCAGCAGCCTAGATTGGGGCAGAGAAGCTTTCTTT
15 | TRBD2 | TRBJ2-5 | TRBV10-2 | CASSGAGGPQETQYF | TGCGCCAGCAGTGGAGCGGGGGGGCCCCAAGAGACCCAGTACTTC
15 | - | TRBJ1-5 | TRBV28 | CASSLLGEGNQPQHF | TGTGCCAGCAGTTTATTGGGGGAGGGCAATCAGCCCCAGCATTTT
13 | TRBD1 | TRBJ1-2 | TRBV28 | CASRQGFMYGYTF | TGTGCCAGCAGACAGGGGTTTATGTATGGCTACACCTTC